Below are 22 T cell receptor beta chains sequenced from a single sample in a study of cytomegalovirus exposure and HLA in healthy donors. Profiling relied on immunoSEQ multiplex PCR, and the TCRdb table lists in-frame clones only, not all of them. The table records around 180,000 clones, around 88% of them present only once. Sequencing was performed on PBMCs. These receptors all come from a woman between 18 and 29 years old in good health and CMV-seronegative.

The V call is TRBV30, the J call TRBJ1-2; a possible D gene is TRBD1 (5 bases). V was cut by 1 base and J by 1 base, with 13 bases left in between. This CDR3 spans 15 amino acids. Germline V lookup: CDR1 GTSNPN, CDR2 SVGIG (reference sequence). In nucleotides, the CDR3 is TGTGCCTGGAGTGAAGGGGTTCCCCTTAACTATGGCTACACCTTC. It translates to CAWSEGVPLNYGYTF.

This clone has more than one count but fewer than ten. The V call is TRBV11-3, the J call TRBJ2-7, with D uncertain. V shed 4 bases and J shed 7 bases, with 14 bases lying between them. Germline CDR1 is SGHNT and CDR2 is YENEEA. The CDR3 runs to 13 residues. The CDR3 reads CASSSLLSPEQYF. The CDR3 region has the DNA TGTGCCAGCAGCTCCCTCCTATCCCCGGAGCAGTACTTC.

The chain carries TRBV10-2 and TRBJ1-2; TRBD1 agrees at 11 bases. Trimming at V came to 6 bases and at J to 7 bases, leaving 4 bases not matched to a gene. Germline assignment: CDR1 WSHSY and CDR2 SAAADI. The CDR3 is made up of 13 amino acids. CDR3 coding DNA: TGCGCCAGCAGCACCGGGACAGGGGGTGGCTACACCTTC. Encoded protein: CASSTGTGGGYTF.

V usage is TRBV5-1 and J usage is TRBJ2-7; 12 nucleotides match TRBD2. CDR1 and CDR2 from the germline V gene are SGHRS and YFSETQ. V lost 1 base, J lost 3 bases, and 2 bases stayed unmatched. The CDR3 runs to 15 residues. The CDR3 is CASSLTSGGNYEQYF. The DNA for the CDR3 is TGCGCCAGCAGCTTGACTAGCGGGGGGAACTACGAGCAGTACTTC. The variable domain in full, with the rest retrieved from reference TRBV5-1 and TRBJ2-7, is KAGVTQTPRYLIKTRGQQVTLSCSPISGHRSVSWYQQTPGQGLQFLFEYFSETQRNKGNFPGRFSGRQFSNSRSEMNVSTLELGDSALYLCASSLTSGGNYEQYFGPGTRLTVT.

This chain uses TRBV5-1 with TRBJ2-3, with 10 bases lining up with TRBD2. Germline V gives CDR1 SGHRS, CDR2 YFSETQ. The V segment lost 2 bases and the J segment 4 bases; nucleotides outside the gene matches: 7. This CDR3 is 16 amino acids long. The CDR3 sequence is CASSFSLAGVSDTQYF. The CDR3 coding sequence is TGCGCCAGCAGCTTCTCCCTAGCGGGAGTGTCAGATACGCAGTATTTT.

The chain carries TRBV6-6 and TRBJ2-1; TRBD2 aligns across 11 bases. From germline, CDR1 is MNHNY and CDR2 SVGAGI (reference sequence). The CDR3 covers 14 residues. V was clipped by 2 bases and J by 8 bases; unmatched bases: 2. CDR3: CASSYIAGGDEQFF. DNA for the CDR3: TGTGCCAGCAGTTACATAGCGGGAGGGGATGAGCAGTTCTTC.

The chain has TRBV6-5 and TRBJ1-5; D unclear. The CDR3 is 15 residues long. The germline V gene encodes CDR1 MNHEY and CDR2 SVGAGI. V dropped 0 bases and J dropped 5 bases, with 11 bases sitting between them. CDR3 sequence reads: CASSYSTGVDQPQHF. Here the CDR3 DNA reads TGTGCCAGCAGTTACTCGACCGGGGTTGATCAGCCCCAGCATTTT.

The genes are TRBV11-2 and TRBJ1-1; D is unclear. The CDR3 length is 14 residues. CDR1 and CDR2 from the germline V gene are SGHAT and FQNNGV. Trimming removed 3 bases at V and 2 bases at J, with 10 bases between. CDR3 sequence: CASSFSGINTEAFF. The CDR3 DNA reads TGTGCCAGCAGCTTCTCCGGGATAAACACTGAAGCTTTCTTT.

V gene TRBV30 combines with J gene TRBJ1-1; no firm D call. V shed 3 bases and J shed 8 bases, with 10 bases lying between them. CDR1 is GTSNPN and CDR2 is SVGIG in the germline V gene (reference sequence). This CDR3 comprises 11 residues. This CDR3 reads CAWSSGKEAFF. The CDR3 DNA reads as TGTGCCTGGAGCTCCGGGAAGGAAGCTTTCTTT.

The chain joins TRBV6-5 to TRBJ2-5; D remains ambiguous. In germline, CDR1 is MNHEY, CDR2 SVGAGI. The CDR3 contains 16 residues. V lost 2 bases and J lost 5, with 18 bases in between. The CDR3 DNA reads as TGTGCCAGCAGTTACCGCCCCCCCGAGGTTGTGGAGACCCAGTACTTC. As protein: CASSYRPPEVVETQYF.

The chain joins TRBV7-9 to TRBJ1-2; 8 bases align to TRBD1. The V and J ends lost 2 bases and 4 bases, in that order; junction bases with no gene match: 6. CDR3 length: 15 residues. The V gene's germline CDR1 is SEHNR and CDR2 FQNEAQ (reference sequence). CDR3 region: CASSLRTGRSYGYTF. In DNA, the CDR3 is TGTGCCAGCAGCTTAAGGACAGGGAGGTCCTATGGCTACACCTTC.

The gene calls are TRBV4-1 and TRBJ1-6, with D possibly TRBD1 on 5 matching bases. The ends were cut back, 2 bases at V and 5 bases at J, with 13 bases in the middle. CDR3 size: 16 residues. Germline lookup yields CDR1 MGHRA and CDR2 YSYEKL. The CDR3 reads CASSQWATGDNSPLHF. CDR3 DNA sequence: TGCGCCAGCAGCCAATGGGCCACAGGTGATAATTCACCCCTCCACTTT.

The genes are TRBV19 and TRBJ2-7; D not certain. The germline V gene has CDR1 LNHDA and CDR2 SQIVND (reference sequence). Trimming cost V 2 bases and J 2 bases, with 13 bases left between them. The CDR3 runs to 15 residues. Here the CDR3 DNA reads TGTGCCAGTAGTATACAGGAAGGCTTGGCCTACGAGCAGTACTTC. Amino acids: CASSIQEGLAYEQYF.

This clone has a count of ten or more. The rearrangement links TRBV2 to TRBJ1-4, with TRBD1 identical over 8 bases. V trimming: 4 bases; J trimming: 6 bases; junction bases outside the gene matches: 7. Germline-derived CDR1 and CDR2 are SNHLY and FYNNEI. The CDR3 sequence is 15 residues long. CDR3 nucleotides: TGTGCCAGCAGTGGACAGGGGCGCTATTATGAAAAACTGTTTTTT. Translated: CASSGQGRYYEKLFF.

This sequence joins TRBV12-5 and TRBJ1-5; 8 nucleotides agree with TRBD1. The V segment lost 0 bases and the J segment 2 bases; nucleotides outside the gene matches: 15. Germline CDR1 and CDR2: LGHNT and FRNRAP. This CDR3 is 20 amino acids long. CDR3 sequence reads: CASGLVPGGANAVGNQPQHF. CDR3 sequence (DNA): TGTGCTAGTGGTTTGGTCCCAGGGGGCGCAAATGCTGTGGGCAATCAGCCCCAGCATTTT.

The rearrangement links TRBV23-1 to TRBJ2-3; TRBD1 matches at 8 bases. TRBV23-1 is identified as an open reading frame with a role that is uncertain. Unmatched junction bases numbered 5, after V lost 0 bases and J lost 6 bases. The CDR3 length is 15 residues. CDR3 amino acids: CASSQSRYRGDTQYF. The CDR3 nucleotides are TGCGCCAGCAGTCAATCCAGATACAGGGGGGATACGCAGTATTTT.

The V gene is TRBV5-1, the J gene TRBJ1-1, with D perhaps TRBD1 (5 bases). Deletions cut 0 bases from V and 1 base from J, with 13 bases between. CDR1 is SGHRS and CDR2 is YFSETQ in the germline V gene. The CDR3 consists of 16 residues. The DNA for the CDR3 is TGCGCCAGCAGCTTGGCGGGCAGGGAAGGGAACACTGAAGCTTTCTTT. Translating gives CASSLAGREGNTEAFF.

The J gene is TRBJ1-2, the V gene TRBV7-9; 7 nucleotides match TRBD1. V trimming: 2 bases; J trimming: 2 bases; junction bases outside the gene matches: 2. CDR3 size: 14 residues. Germline V gives CDR1 SEHNR, CDR2 FQNEAQ (reference sequence). The CDR3 spells CASSLTQGNYGYTF. DNA for the CDR3: TGTGCCAGCAGCTTAACACAGGGGAACTATGGCTACACCTTC.

This clone was counted only a few times. The chain uses TRBV28 and TRBJ2-1; D might be TRBD2 (5 bases). Germline lookup yields CDR1 MDHEN and CDR2 SYDVKM. Trimming cost V 5 bases and J 5 bases, with 10 bases left between them. This CDR3 contains 13 residues. The CDR3 loop is CASSRGYNNEQFF. CDR3 DNA: TGTGCCAGCAGTCGCGGGTACAACAATGAGCAGTTCTTC. Looking up the rest from reference TRBV28 and TRBJ2-1 gives the full variable domain: DVKVTQSSRYLVKRTGEKVFLECVQDMDHENMFWYRQDPGLGLRLIYFSYDVKMKEKGDIPEGYSVSREKKERFSLILESASTNQTSMYLCASSRGYNNEQFFGPGTRLTVL.

The sample holds a few counts of this clone. This rearrangement joins TRBV14 to TRBJ1-1; no clear D. The V gene lost 0 bases and the J gene lost 1 base, with 3 bases spanning the gap. Germline values: CDR1 SGHDN, CDR2 FVKESK. The CDR3 sequence is 13 residues long. In nucleotides, the CDR3 is TGTGCCAGCAGCCAAGATCAGAACACTGAAGCTTTCTTT. This translates into CASSQDQNTEAFF. Based on the CDR3 plus reference TRBV14 and TRBJ1-1, the full variable domain is EAGVTQFPSHSVIEKGQTVTLRCDPISGHDNLYWYRRVMGKEIKFLLHFVKESKQDESGMPNNRFLAERTGGTYSTLKVQPAELEDSGVYFCASSQDQNTEAFFGQGTRLTVV.

CDR3 in amino acids: CASSLKQAGDIHEQYF. The CDR3, as DNA: TGCGCCAGCAGCTTGAAACAAGCGGGAGACATCCACGAGCAGTACTTC. The chain couples TRBV5-1 to TRBJ2-7; 8 bases are shared with TRBD2. V gave up 1 base and J gave up 5 bases; unmatched junction bases: 11. Germline loops: CDR1 SGHRS, CDR2 YFSETQ. The CDR3 runs 16 residues.

The chain uses TRBV7-3 and TRBJ1-2, with 8 bases lining up with TRBD1. V shed 5 bases, J shed 1 base, and the junction held 3 bases outside the gene matches. The CDR3 has 14 amino acids. Looked up from germline, CDR1 is SGHTA and CDR2 is FQGTGA. The CDR3 loop is CASSPDRDNYGYTF. The CDR3 bases are TGTGCCAGCAGCCCGGACAGGGATAACTATGGCTACACCTTC.